This is a list of T cell receptor beta chains from one sample in a study of T cells in Graves' hyperthyroidism and ophthalmopathy. One entry per CDR3 protein, called by TCRdb with MiXCR from the multiplex PCR reads. The sample carries about 710,000 distinct CDR3 sequences, about 15% recorded once. The sample comprised blood. The receptor source for this set is a man between 18 and 35 years old with Graves' hyperthyroidism. CDR3s include the opening cysteine and the closing phenylalanine or tryptophan. Fields, in order: J gene, V gene, D gene, CDR3 protein. D genes are given only for firm matches.

J: TRBJ2-7; V: TRBV3-1; D: .; CDR3: CASSFGPAPGEQYF
J: TRBJ2-1; V: TRBV3-1; D: TRBD2; CDR3: CASRLAGHNEQFF
J: TRBJ2-2; V: TRBV2; D: .; CDR3: CASKVQGDTGELFF
J: TRBJ2-1; V: TRBV18; D: .; CDR3: CASSPEAYNEQFF
J: TRBJ1-2; V: TRBV20-1; D: .; CDR3: CSAPPRTATGVYGYTF
J: TRBJ1-2; V: TRBV7-9; D: .; CDR3: CASSLALAGKDGYTF
J: TRBJ1-3; V: TRBV6-1; D: .; CDR3: CASIDGGGGNTIYF
J: TRBJ2-7; V: TRBV4-3; D: .; CDR3: CASSQDPGRTTYEQYF
J: TRBJ1-4; V: TRBV12-3/TRBV12-4; D: TRBD1; CDR3: CASRGGDRVNEKLFF
J: TRBJ2-3; V: TRBV12-3/TRBV12-4; D: .; CDR3: CASSFRSSTDTQYF
J: TRBJ2-1; V: TRBV19; D: .; CDR3: CASSGYSRRNEQFF
J: TRBJ2-7; V: TRBV28; D: .; CDR3: CASSLSGSQGKTYEQYF
J: TRBJ2-7; V: TRBV6-2/TRBV6-3; D: .; CDR3: CASSKRGHNSYEQYF
J: TRBJ1-6; V: TRBV30; D: .; CDR3: CAWAPGRYNSPLHF
J: TRBJ2-1; V: TRBV5-1; D: .; CDR3: CASSPTGSMYNEQFF
J: TRBJ1-5; V: TRBV4-1; D: .; CDR3: CASSQDRADSNQPQHF
J: TRBJ2-7; V: TRBV5-1; D: TRBD2; CDR3: CASSLEGASGSHEQYF
J: TRBJ1-1; V: TRBV7-9; D: .; CDR3: CASSFSGATEAFF
J: TRBJ2-7; V: TRBV20-1; D: TRBD1; CDR3: CSAPGQQDYEQYF
J: TRBJ1-5; V: TRBV18; D: .; CDR3: CASSPFSRVVMRNQPQHF
J: TRBJ1-1; V: TRBV6-1; D: .; CDR3: CASTEDNTEAFF
J: TRBJ1-1; V: TRBV5-1; D: .; CDR3: CASRAETEAFF
J: TRBJ1-2; V: TRBV5-5; D: .; CDR3: CASSEDSWSYGYTF
J: TRBJ2-1; V: TRBV3-1; D: .; CDR3: CASSPRRRAEGYNEQFF
J: TRBJ2-1; V: TRBV20-1; D: .; CDR3: CSARDLGHIGRNEQFF
J: TRBJ2-3; V: TRBV29-1; D: .; CDR3: CSVNLRDSSTDTQYF
J: TRBJ2-5; V: TRBV5-1; D: .; CDR3: CASSLPGLGETQYF
J: TRBJ2-3; V: TRBV29-1; D: TRBD2; CDR3: CSVVGTSGSTDTQYF
J: TRBJ1-5; V: TRBV6-2/TRBV6-3; D: .; CDR3: CASSSMYSNQPQHF
J: TRBJ2-7; V: TRBV10-3; D: TRBD1; CDR3: CAISGDRDEQYF
J: TRBJ2-3; V: TRBV11-3; D: TRBD2; CDR3: CASSYPGLAGPDTQYF
J: TRBJ1-5; V: TRBV30; D: .; CDR3: CAWKSWGSTDQPQHF
J: TRBJ2-1; V: TRBV7-9; D: .; CDR3: CASSSPGHRYNEQFF
J: TRBJ2-3; V: TRBV28; D: .; CDR3: CASREGTDTQYF
J: TRBJ2-2; V: TRBV6-5; D: .; CDR3: CASSYPGTGESGTSGMNTGELFF
J: TRBJ2-7; V: TRBV2; D: TRBD1; CDR3: CASSEGGTGVNEQYF